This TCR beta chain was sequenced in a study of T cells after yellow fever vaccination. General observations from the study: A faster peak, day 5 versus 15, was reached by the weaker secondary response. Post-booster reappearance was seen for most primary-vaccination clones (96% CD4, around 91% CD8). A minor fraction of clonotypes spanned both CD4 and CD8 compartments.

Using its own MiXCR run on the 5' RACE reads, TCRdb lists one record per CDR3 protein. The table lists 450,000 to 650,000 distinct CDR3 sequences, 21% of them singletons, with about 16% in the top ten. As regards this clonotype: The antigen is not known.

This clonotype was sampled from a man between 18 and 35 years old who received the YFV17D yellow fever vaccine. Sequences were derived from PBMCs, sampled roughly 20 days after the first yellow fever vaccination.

CDR3 bases: TGCAGTGCTAGTAGCGGGATCCAAAATGAGCAGTTCTTC. Its translation: CSASSGIQNEQFF. V is TRBV20-1 and J is TRBJ2-1, with TRBD2 matching over 8 bases. In germline, CDR1 is DFQATT, CDR2 SNEGSKA (reference sequence). The V and J ends lost 3 bases and 7 bases, in that order; junction bases with no gene match: 5. The CDR3 length is 13 residues.